This entry lists 25 T cell receptor beta chains sequenced from one sample in a study of technical replicates of blood from a few donors (dated 2017 in TCRdb). The library was generated by the immunoSEQ multiplex PCR assay. TCRdb mirrors the immuneACCESS table, restricted to in-frame sequences. Some clones are absent from its copies; in checked studies, under half trace to an unresolved V gene, and the reason for the others is unknown. The sample table records around 93,000 clones; about 94% of these occur just once. The top ten clones comprise about 0.3% of the sample. The sample taken for sequencing was T cells isolated from PBMCs. The receptors shown here come from a human donor in good health.

J is TRBJ2-5 and V is TRBV29-1; TRBD2 is a possible D gene (7 bases). CDR1 SQVTM and CDR2 ANQGSEA come from the germline V gene. V lost 4 bases and J 4 bases, leaving 16 bases between the germline ends. CDR3 length: 14 residues. CDR3 loop: CSVGVGGQRETQYF. As DNA, the CDR3 is TGCAGCGTTGGGGTCGGGGGGCAGAGAGAGACCCAGTACTTC. The complete variable domain, with remaining parts taken from reference TRBV29-1 and TRBJ2-5, reads SAVISQKPSRDICQRGTSLTIQCQVDSQVTMMFWYRQQPGQSLTLIATANQGSEATYESGFVIDKFPISRPNLTFSTLTVSNMSPEDSSIYLCSVGVGGQRETQYFGPGTRLLVL.

Written as DNA, the CDR3 is TGTGCCAGCAGCCCAAGACTAGCCTATGAGCAGTTCTTC. This translates into CASSPRLAYEQFF. The chain has TRBV7-8 and TRBJ2-1; 7 bases map to TRBD2. Germline loops: CDR1 SGHVS, CDR2 FQNEAQ. The length of the CDR3 is 13 residues. Trimming took 5 bases from V and 8 from J; bases not matched to a gene: 6.

This rearrangement joins TRBV7-8 to TRBJ2-5; D is perhaps TRBD2 (5 bases). Trimming took off 1 base at V and 5 bases at J, with 11 bases between the two ends. In germline, CDR1 is SGHVS, CDR2 FQNEAQ. This CDR3 spans 14 amino acids. CDR3 amino acids: CASSLGLAEETQYF. CDR3 bases: TGTGCCAGCAGCTTAGGCCTAGCTGAGGAGACCCAGTACTTC.

This chain joins TRBV5-4 and TRBJ1-2, with 10 bases lining up with TRBD1. Germline V gene data show CDR1 as SGHNT and CDR2 as YYREEE (reference sequence). Losses at the gene ends were 0 bases for V and 3 bases for J; bases not matched to a gene: 5. The CDR3 covers 16 residues. This CDR3 reads CASSLDRTGGYYGYTF. The CDR3 DNA reads TGTGCCAGCAGCTTGGATCGGACAGGGGGTTACTATGGCTACACCTTC.

This rearrangement joins TRBV7-9 to TRBJ2-1; TRBD1 matches at 9 bases. V shed 5 bases, J shed 7 bases, and the junction held 6 bases outside the gene matches. From germline, CDR1 is SEHNR and CDR2 FQNEAQ (reference sequence). This CDR3 is built from 14 residues. The CDR3 region is CASSRRDRDNEQFF. Written as DNA, the CDR3 is TGTGCCAGCAGCCGCCGGGACAGGGATAATGAGCAGTTCTTC.

This clone was picked up one time. The chain links TRBV25-1 to TRBJ2-1; D ambiguous. Germline V lookup: CDR1 MGHDK, CDR2 SYGVNS. CDR3 length: 11 amino acids. V was trimmed by 4 bases and J by 10 bases, leaving 8 bases between them. CDR3 DNA: TGTGCCAGCAGTGGGTGGCTCGAGCAGTTCTTC. This translates into CASSGWLEQFF.

CDR3 sequence: CASSEPGQGLYGYTF. CDR3 nucleotides: TGTGCCAGCAGTGAACCGGGACAGGGGTTGTACGGCTACACCTTC. V gene TRBV25-1 combines with J gene TRBJ1-2; TRBD1 matches 10 bases. The CDR3 has 15 amino acids. The V gene end was trimmed by 2 bases and the J gene end by 8 bases; junction bases not matched to a gene: 8. The germline V gene has CDR1 MGHDK and CDR2 SYGVNS.

The rearrangement links TRBV13 to TRBJ2-1, with D unclear. CDR1 and CDR2 (germline): PRHDT, FYEKMQ (reference sequence). The CDR3 is made up of 13 amino acids. Trimming removed 5 bases at V and 0 bases at J, with 5 bases between. This chain's CDR3 is CASSESSYNEQFF. The CDR3 coding sequence is TGTGCCAGCAGCGAGAGCTCCTACAATGAGCAGTTCTTC.

This clone was counted once. The chain has TRBV7-9 and TRBJ2-3; 7 bases align to TRBD2. Germline V gene data show CDR1 as SEHNR and CDR2 as FQNEAQ (reference sequence). The CDR3 spans 13 residues. After removal of 7 bases from V and 3 bases from J, the junction contained 4 bases not matched to a gene. CDR3 protein: CASKREVTDTQYF. The CDR3 nucleotides read TGTGCCAGCAAGCGGGAAGTTACAGATACGCAGTATTTT.

This chain links TRBV27 with TRBJ2-7, with a tentative D call TRBD1 (6 bases). The CDR3 totals 13 residues. Germline CDR1 reads MNHEY; CDR2 reads SMNVEV (reference sequence). V lost 2 bases to trimming and J lost 7 bases, with 12 bases between them. In DNA, the CDR3 is TGTGCCAGCAGTTTAGAAGGGGGACGGGAGCAGTACTTC. Translating it yields CASSLEGGREQYF.

The chain is built from TRBV19 and TRBJ1-1, with TRBD1 matching over 8 bases. J was trimmed by 2 bases and V by 1 base; bases with no gene match: 6. Germline assignment: CDR1 LNHDA and CDR2 SQIVND (reference sequence). The CDR3 runs 16 residues. The CDR3 DNA follows: TGTGCCAGTAGTATAGGTGCAGGGGGCATCAACACTGAAGCTTTCTTT. This codes for CASSIGAGGINTEAFF.

This clone came up once. V gene TRBV2 combines with J gene TRBJ2-7, with 16 bases fitting TRBD2. Germline V gene lookup returns CDR1 SNHLY and CDR2 FYNNEI. Losses at the gene ends were 2 bases for V and 4 bases for J; bases not matched to a gene: 17. There are 21 residues in the CDR3. CDR3 region: CASSERTEAGLAGGLRYEQYF. The CDR3 region has the DNA TGTGCCAGCAGTGAAAGGACGGAGGCGGGACTAGCGGGAGGGCTCCGGTACGAGCAGTACTTC.

The chain combines TRBV10-1 with TRBJ2-1; TRBD1 agrees at 9 bases. Germline CDR1 and CDR2: WNHNN and SYGVQD (reference sequence). With V trimmed by 10 bases and J by 7 bases, 8 bases remained unmatched. This CDR3 spans 13 amino acids. CDR3 protein: CATGTGGLNEQFF. The CDR3, as DNA: TGCGCCACAGGAACAGGGGGCTTGAATGAGCAGTTCTTC.

This rearrangement joins TRBV6-4 to TRBJ1-4; D is perhaps TRBD1 (5 bases). Germline values: CDR1 MRHNA, CDR2 SNTAGT. V was shortened by 5 bases and J by 7 bases, with 11 bases between the two germline ends. The CDR3 runs to 13 residues. This CDR3 reads CASSPIGGEKLFF. DNA of the CDR3: TGTGCCAGCAGTCCCATCGGGGGTGAAAAACTGTTTTTT.

This rearrangement joins TRBV6-5 to TRBJ2-5; D unclear. CDR3 length: 11 residues. Trimming pared 7 bases from V and 1 base from J, leaving 4 bases between. CDR1 is MNHEY, CDR2 SVGAGI, per germline. This chain's CDR3 is CASTLQETQYF. Here the CDR3 DNA reads TGTGCCAGCACCCTCCAAGAGACCCAGTACTTC.

The V and J genes are TRBV7-6 and TRBJ2-7; the D gene is possibly TRBD1 (5 bases). Germline V gene sequence: CDR1 SGHVS, CDR2 FNYEAQ. V was cut by 2 bases and J by 3 bases, with 5 bases left in between. The CDR3 runs to 12 residues. CDR3 sequence reads: CASSLRGYEQYF. The CDR3 nucleotides are TGTGCCAGCAGCTTAAGGGGCTACGAGCAGTACTTC. The whole variable domain, filled in from reference TRBV7-6 and TRBJ2-7, reads GAGVSQSPRYKVTKRGQDVALRCDPISGHVSLYWYRQALGQGPEFLTYFNYEAQQDKSGLPNDRFSAERPEGSISTLTIQRTEQRDSAMYRCASSLRGYEQYFGPGTRLTVT.

The genes are TRBV27 and TRBJ2-7; 9 positions agree with TRBD2. This CDR3 comprises 15 residues. J gave up 4 bases and V 2 bases, and 6 bases lay outside the gene matches. The germline V gene has CDR1 MNHEY and CDR2 SMNVEV (reference sequence). CDR3 loop: CASSLGRGGGYEQYF. The CDR3 DNA reads TGTGCCAGCAGTTTAGGGCGGGGGGGAGGGTACGAGCAGTACTTC.

This clone was counted once. This chain connects TRBV6-5 to TRBJ1-1; perhaps TRBD1 as D (6 bases). The CDR3 covers 13 residues. Trimming took 5 bases from V and 12 from J, leaving 19 bases between them. CDR1 is MNHEY, CDR2 SVGAGI, per germline. CDR3 in amino acids: CASSRTLQRGTFF. CDR3 DNA: TGTGCCAGCAGTCGGACGCTCCAAAGGGGGACTTTCTTT.

The chain joins TRBV10-2 to TRBJ2-7, with 8 bases aligning to TRBD2. The CDR3 sequence is 14 residues long. V shed 6 bases and J 3 bases; nucleotides not matched to a gene: 7. Germline assignment: CDR1 WSHSY and CDR2 SAAADI. The CDR3 nucleotides read TGCGCCAGCAGGTTAGCGGGGCGGAACTACGAGCAGTACTTC. Its protein is CASRLAGRNYEQYF.

The rearrangement uses TRBV19 and TRBJ2-3; 7 bases map to TRBD2. CDR1 and CDR2 from the germline V gene are LNHDA and SQIVND (reference sequence). The length of the CDR3 is 16 residues. V was pared by 2 bases and J by 6 bases, with 11 bases of the junction left unmatched. This chain's CDR3 is CASSIRVGGEGDTQYF. The DNA of the CDR3 is TGTGCCAGTAGTATACGTGTCGGCGGGGAGGGGGATACGCAGTATTTT.

The gene calls are TRBV5-1 and TRBJ2-7; TRBD1 aligns across 11 bases. The CDR3 length is 17 residues. V shed 4 bases, J shed 1 base, and the junction held 10 bases outside the gene matches. The V gene's germline CDR1 is SGHRS and CDR2 YFSETQ. For the CDR3, the DNA is TGCGCCAGCAGCAGGACAGGGGGCCAGTATCAGTCCTACGAGCAGTACTTC. Its protein is CASSRTGGQYQSYEQYF. Based on the CDR3 plus reference TRBV5-1 and TRBJ2-7, the full variable domain is KAGVTQTPRYLIKTRGQQVTLSCSPISGHRSVSWYQQTPGQGLQFLFEYFSETQRNKGNFPGRFSGRQFSNSRSEMNVSTLELGDSALYLCASSRTGGQYQSYEQYFGPGTRLTVT.

For the CDR3, the DNA is TGTGCCAGCAGCCAAGATACCCAGTTCTATGGCTACACCTTC. Translating gives CASSQDTQFYGYTF. This chain connects TRBV4-2 to TRBJ1-2, with D unclear. The CDR3 spans 14 residues. The V end lost 0 bases, the J end lost 4 bases, and 9 bases lay between the germline ends. Germline lookup yields CDR1 LGHNA and CDR2 YNFKEQ.

The rearrangement joins TRBV7-2 to TRBJ1-2, with D uncertain. Trimming shortened V by 4 bases and J by 8 bases, and 23 bases separated the two germline ends. Germline V gives CDR1 SGHTA, CDR2 FQGNSA. The CDR3 has 16 residues. The CDR3 region is CASSSRALTGTEGYTF. For the CDR3, the DNA is TGTGCCAGCAGCTCAAGAGCTCTAACGGGAACAGAAGGCTACACCTTC.

This clone was counted a single time. The genes are TRBV10-3 and TRBJ2-2; 11 positions agree with TRBD2. CDR1 is ENHRY and CDR2 is SYGVKD in the germline V gene. The CDR3 is 14 amino acids. Losses at the gene ends were 7 bases for V and 5 bases for J; bases not matched to a gene: 3. Here the CDR3 DNA reads TGTGCCATCAATAGCGGGAGGGTAACCGGGGAGCTGTTTTTT. The encoded protein is CAINSGRVTGELFF.

The chain combines TRBV11-2 with TRBJ2-5; 12 nucleotides agree with TRBD2. The CDR3 sequence is 17 residues long. Germline-derived CDR1 and CDR2 are SGHAT and FQNNGV. The V and J ends lost 1 base and 1 base, in that order; junction bases with no gene match: 4. The CDR3 region has the DNA TGTGCCAGCAGCTTAGGACTAGCGGGAGTTCCCCAAGAGACCCAGTACTTC. This sequence encodes CASSLGLAGVPQETQYF.